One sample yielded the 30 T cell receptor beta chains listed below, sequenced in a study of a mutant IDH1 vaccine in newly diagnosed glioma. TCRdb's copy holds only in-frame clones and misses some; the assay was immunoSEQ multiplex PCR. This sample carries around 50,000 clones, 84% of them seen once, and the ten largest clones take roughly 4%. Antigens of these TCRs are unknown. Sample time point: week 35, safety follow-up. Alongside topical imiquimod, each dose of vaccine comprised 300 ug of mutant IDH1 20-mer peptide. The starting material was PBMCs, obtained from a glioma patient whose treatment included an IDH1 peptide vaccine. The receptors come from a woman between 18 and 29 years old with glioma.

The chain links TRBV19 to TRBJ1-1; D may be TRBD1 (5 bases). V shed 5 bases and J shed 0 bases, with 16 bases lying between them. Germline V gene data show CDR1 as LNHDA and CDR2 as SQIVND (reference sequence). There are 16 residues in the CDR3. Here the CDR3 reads CASSLQGGLMNTEAFF. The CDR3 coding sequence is TGTGCCAGTAGTCTTCAGGGAGGCCTAATGAACACTGAAGCTTTCTTT.

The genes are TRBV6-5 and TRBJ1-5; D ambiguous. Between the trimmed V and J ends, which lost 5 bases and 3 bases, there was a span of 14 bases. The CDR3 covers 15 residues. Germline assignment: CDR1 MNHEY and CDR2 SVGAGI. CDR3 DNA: TGTGCCAGCAGTATCGACCCCTCATCCAATCAGCCCCAGCATTTT. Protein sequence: CASSIDPSSNQPQHF.

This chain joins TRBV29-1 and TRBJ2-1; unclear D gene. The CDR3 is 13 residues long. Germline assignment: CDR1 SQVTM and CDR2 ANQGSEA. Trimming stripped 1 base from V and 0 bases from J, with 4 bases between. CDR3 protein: CSVEGSSYNEQFF. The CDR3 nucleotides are TGCAGCGTTGAAGGCAGCTCCTACAATGAGCAGTTCTTC.

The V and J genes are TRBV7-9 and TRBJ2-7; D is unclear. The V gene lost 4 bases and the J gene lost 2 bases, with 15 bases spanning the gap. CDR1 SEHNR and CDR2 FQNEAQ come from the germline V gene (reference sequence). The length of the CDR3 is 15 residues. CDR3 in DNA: TGTGCCAGCAGCTCTCCGATTCTGATGCCCTACGAGCAGTACTTC. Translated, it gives CASSSPILMPYEQYF.

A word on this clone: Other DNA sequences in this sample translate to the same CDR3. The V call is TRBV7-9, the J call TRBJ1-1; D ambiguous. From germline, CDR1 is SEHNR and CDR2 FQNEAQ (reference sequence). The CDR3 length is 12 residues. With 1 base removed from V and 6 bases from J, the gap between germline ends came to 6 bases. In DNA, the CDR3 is TGTGCCAGCAGCTTAGGTTCAGCTGAAGCTTTCTTT. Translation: CASSLGSAEAFF.

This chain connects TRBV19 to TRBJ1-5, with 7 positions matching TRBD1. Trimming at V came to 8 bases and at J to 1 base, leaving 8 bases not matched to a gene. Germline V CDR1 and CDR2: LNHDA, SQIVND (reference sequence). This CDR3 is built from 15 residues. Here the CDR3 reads CASVRDRASNQPQHF. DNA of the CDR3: TGTGCCAGTGTTCGAGACAGGGCGAGCAATCAGCCCCAGCATTTT.

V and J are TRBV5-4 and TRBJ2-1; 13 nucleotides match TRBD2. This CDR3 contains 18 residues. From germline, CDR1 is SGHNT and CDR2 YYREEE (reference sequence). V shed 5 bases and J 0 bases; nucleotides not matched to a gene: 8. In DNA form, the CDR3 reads TGTGCCAGCAGGCCCGGGACTAGCGGGATGGTCTCCTACAATGAGCAGTTCTTC. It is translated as CASRPGTSGMVSYNEQFF.

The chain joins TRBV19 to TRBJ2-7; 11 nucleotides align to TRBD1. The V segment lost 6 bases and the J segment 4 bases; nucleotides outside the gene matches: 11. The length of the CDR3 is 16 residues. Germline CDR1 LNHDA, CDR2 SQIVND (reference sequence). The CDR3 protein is CASRSAGQGAVYEQYF. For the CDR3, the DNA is TGTGCCAGTAGATCCGCAGGACAGGGGGCGGTGTACGAGCAGTACTTC.

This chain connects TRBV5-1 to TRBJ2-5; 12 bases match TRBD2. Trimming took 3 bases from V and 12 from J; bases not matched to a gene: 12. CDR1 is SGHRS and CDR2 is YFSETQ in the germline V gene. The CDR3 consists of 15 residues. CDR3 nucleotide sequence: TGCGCCAGCAGCTCCTGGACTAGCGGGGCCCCGAGGGAGTACTTC. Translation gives CASSSWTSGAPREYF.

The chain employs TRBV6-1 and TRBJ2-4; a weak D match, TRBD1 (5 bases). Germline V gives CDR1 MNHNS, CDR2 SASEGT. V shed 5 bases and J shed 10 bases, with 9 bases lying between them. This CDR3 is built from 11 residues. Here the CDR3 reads CASSWGQIQYF. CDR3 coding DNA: TGTGCCAGCAGTTGGGGCCAAATTCAGTACTTC.

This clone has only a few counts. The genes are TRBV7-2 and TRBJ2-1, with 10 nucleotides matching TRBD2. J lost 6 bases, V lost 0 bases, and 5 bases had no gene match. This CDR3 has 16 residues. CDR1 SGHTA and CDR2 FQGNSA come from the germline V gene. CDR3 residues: CASSLAILAGPNEQFF. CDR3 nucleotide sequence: TGTGCCAGCAGCTTAGCGATACTAGCGGGACCCAATGAGCAGTTCTTC. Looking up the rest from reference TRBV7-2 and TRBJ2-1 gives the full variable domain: GAGVSQSPSNKVTEKGKDVELRCDPISGHTALYWYRQSLGQGLEFLIYFQGNSAPDKSGLPSDRFSAERTGGSVSTLTIQRTQQEDSAVYLCASSLAILAGPNEQFFGPGTRLTVL.

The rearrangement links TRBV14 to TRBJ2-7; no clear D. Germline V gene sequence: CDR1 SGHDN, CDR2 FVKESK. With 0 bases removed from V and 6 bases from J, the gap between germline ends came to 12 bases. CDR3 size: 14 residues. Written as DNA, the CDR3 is TGTGCCAGCAGCCAAGAACGAGGTACCCTCGAGCAGTACTTC. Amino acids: CASSQERGTLEQYF.

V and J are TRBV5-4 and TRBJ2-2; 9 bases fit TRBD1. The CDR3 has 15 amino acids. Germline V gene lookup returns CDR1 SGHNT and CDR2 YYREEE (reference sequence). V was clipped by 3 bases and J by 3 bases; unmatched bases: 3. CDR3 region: CASSSGTGHTGELFF. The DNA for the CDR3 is TGTGCCAGCAGCTCCGGGACAGGGCACACCGGGGAGCTGTTTTTT.

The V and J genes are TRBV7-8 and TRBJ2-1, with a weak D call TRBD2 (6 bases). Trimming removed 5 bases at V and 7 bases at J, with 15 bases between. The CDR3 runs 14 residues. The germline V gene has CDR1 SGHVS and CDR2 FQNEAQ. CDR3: CASSKNRGRNEQFF. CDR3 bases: TGTGCCAGCAGCAAAAACCGGGGGAGGAATGAGCAGTTCTTC.

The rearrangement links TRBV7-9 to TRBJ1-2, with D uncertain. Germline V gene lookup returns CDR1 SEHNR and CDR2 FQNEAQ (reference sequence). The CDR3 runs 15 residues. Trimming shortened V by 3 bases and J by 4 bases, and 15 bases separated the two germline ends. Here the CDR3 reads CASSFSGVKFYGYTF. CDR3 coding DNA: TGTGCCAGCAGCTTTAGTGGGGTAAAGTTCTATGGCTACACCTTC.

The CDR3, as DNA: TGCAGCGTTGAAGAAGTAACAGGTGTAGGTGGAAACACCATATATTTT. Translated: CSVEEVTGVGGNTIYF. This chain uses TRBV29-1 with TRBJ1-3, with D possibly TRBD1 on 5 matching bases. In germline, CDR1 is SQVTM, CDR2 ANQGSEA. V lost 0 bases and J 3 bases, leaving 15 bases between the germline ends. This CDR3 is built from 16 residues.

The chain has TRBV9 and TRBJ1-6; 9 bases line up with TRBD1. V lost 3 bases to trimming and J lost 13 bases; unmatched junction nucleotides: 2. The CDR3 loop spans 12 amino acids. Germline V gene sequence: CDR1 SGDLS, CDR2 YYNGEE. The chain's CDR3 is CASSGQGVPLHF. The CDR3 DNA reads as TGTGCCAGCAGCGGACAGGGGGTGCCCCTCCACTTT.

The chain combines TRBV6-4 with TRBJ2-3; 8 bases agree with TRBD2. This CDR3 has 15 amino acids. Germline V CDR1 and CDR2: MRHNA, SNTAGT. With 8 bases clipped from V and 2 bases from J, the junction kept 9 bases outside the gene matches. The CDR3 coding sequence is TGTGCCAGCGGCCTACAAGCGGGGGACACAGATACGCAGTATTTT. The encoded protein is CASGLQAGDTDTQYF.

The CDR3 nucleotides are TGTGCCAGCAGCTTAACAGGGAGGTCCTATAATTCACCCCTCCACTTT. It translates to CASSLTGRSYNSPLHF. The genes are TRBV5-5 and TRBJ1-6; possible D gene TRBD1, 6 bases. This CDR3 has 16 amino acids. Between the trimmed V and J ends, which lost 2 bases and 1 base, there was a span of 10 bases. In germline, CDR1 is SGHKS, CDR2 YYEKEE (reference sequence).

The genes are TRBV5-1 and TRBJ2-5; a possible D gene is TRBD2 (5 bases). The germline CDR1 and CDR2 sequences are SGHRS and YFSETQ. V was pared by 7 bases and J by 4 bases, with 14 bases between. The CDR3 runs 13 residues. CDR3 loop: CASERSGGETQYF. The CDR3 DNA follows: TGCGCCAGCGAGCGGTCGGGTGGAGAGACCCAGTACTTC.

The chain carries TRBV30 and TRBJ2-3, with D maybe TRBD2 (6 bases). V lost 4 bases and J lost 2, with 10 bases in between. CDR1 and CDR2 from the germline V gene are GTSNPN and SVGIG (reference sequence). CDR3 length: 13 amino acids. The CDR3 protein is CAWNRETTDTQYF. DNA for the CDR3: TGTGCCTGGAACCGGGAGACCACAGATACGCAGTATTTT.

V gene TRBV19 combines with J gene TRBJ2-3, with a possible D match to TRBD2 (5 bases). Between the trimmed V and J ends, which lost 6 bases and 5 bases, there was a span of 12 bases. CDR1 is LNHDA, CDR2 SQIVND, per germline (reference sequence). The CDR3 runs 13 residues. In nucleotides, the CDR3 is TGTGCCAGTAGAACGGACGGGGAAGATACGCAGTATTTT. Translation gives CASRTDGEDTQYF. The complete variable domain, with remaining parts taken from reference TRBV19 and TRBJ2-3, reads DGGITQSPKYLFRKEGQNVTLSCEQNLNHDAMYWYRQDPGQGLRLIYYSQIVNDFQKGDIAEGYSVSREKKESFPLTVTSAQKNPTAFYLCASRTDGEDTQYFGPGTRLTVL.

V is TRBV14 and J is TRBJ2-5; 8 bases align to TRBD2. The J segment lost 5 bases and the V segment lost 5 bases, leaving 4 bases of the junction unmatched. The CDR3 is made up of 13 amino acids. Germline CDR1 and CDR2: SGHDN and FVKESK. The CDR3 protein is CASSYGTRETQYF. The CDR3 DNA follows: TGTGCCAGCAGCTACGGGACTAGGGAGACCCAGTACTTC.

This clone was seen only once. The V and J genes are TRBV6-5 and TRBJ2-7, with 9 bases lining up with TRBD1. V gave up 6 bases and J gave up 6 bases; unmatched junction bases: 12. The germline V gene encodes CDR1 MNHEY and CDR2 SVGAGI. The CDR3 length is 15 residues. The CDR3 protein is CASRTTGGDGSEQYF. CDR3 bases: TGTGCCAGCAGAACTACAGGGGGCGACGGGAGCGAGCAGTACTTC.

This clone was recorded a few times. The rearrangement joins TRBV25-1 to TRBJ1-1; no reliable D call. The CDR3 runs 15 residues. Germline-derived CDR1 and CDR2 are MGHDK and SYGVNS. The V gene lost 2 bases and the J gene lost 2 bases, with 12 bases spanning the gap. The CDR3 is CASSELGTANTEAFF. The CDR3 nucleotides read TGTGCCAGCAGTGAACTCGGAACAGCTAACACTGAAGCTTTCTTT.

DNA of the CDR3: TGTGCCAGTAGCACGGGACAGGGCTACACTGAAGCTTTCTTT. Translating gives CASSTGQGYTEAFF. V gene TRBV19 combines with J gene TRBJ1-1; TRBD1 matches 9 bases. After removal of 6 bases from V and 3 bases from J, the junction contained 5 bases not matched to a gene. The CDR3 length is 14 residues. Germline CDR1 is LNHDA and CDR2 is SQIVND (reference sequence).

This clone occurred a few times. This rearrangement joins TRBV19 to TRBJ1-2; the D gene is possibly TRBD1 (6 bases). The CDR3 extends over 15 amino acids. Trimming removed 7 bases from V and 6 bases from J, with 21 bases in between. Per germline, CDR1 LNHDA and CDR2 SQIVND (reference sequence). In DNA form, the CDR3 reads TGTGCCAGTACTACCGGGACACCCCTTGTGAATGGCTACACCTTC. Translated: CASTTGTPLVNGYTF.

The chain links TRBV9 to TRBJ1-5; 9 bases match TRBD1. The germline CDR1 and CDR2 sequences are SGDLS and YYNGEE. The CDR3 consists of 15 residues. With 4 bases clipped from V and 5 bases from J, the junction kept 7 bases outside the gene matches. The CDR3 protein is CASSLTGGDYQPQHF. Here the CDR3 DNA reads TGTGCCAGCAGCCTGACAGGGGGAGATTATCAGCCCCAGCATTTT.

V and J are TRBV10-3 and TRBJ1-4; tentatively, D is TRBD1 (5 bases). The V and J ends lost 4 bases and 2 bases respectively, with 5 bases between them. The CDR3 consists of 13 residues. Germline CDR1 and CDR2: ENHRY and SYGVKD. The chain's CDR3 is CAISAGTNEKLFF. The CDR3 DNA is TGTGCCATCAGTGCAGGGACTAATGAAAAACTGTTTTTT.

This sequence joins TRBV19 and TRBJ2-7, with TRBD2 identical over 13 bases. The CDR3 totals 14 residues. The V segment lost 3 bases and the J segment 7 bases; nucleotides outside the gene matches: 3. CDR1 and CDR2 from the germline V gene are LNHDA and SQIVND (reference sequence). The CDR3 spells CASSIWTSGREQYF. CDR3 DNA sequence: TGTGCCAGTAGTATTTGGACTAGCGGGAGAGAGCAGTACTTC.